What follows is one T cell receptor beta chain and its context. Its antigen is unidentified. The data derive from a study of T-cell memory formation after mild COVID-19. Across the study: In these data, TCR clusters were largely donor specific.

The germline CDR1 and CDR2 sequences are SGHNT and YYREEE (reference sequence). V was clipped by 5 bases and J by 0 bases, with 12 bases between them. The CDR3 spans 16 residues. Overall study results and limits: Some SARS-CoV-2-responding clones were already detected in memory before infection. Among clones contracting day 15 to 85, CD4/CD8 was balanced, whereas later expanders leaned CD4+. Contracting clones localized mainly to CM and EM when CD4+ and mainly to EMRA when CD8+.

TCRdb used MiXCR to reprocess the 5' RACE reads, holding one entry per CDR3 protein. This table has about 27,000 distinct CDR3 sequences, 7.4% appearing once. Sample: PBMCs or a T cell subset sorted from them (not recorded which). V and J are TRBV5-4 and TRBJ1-6; the D is unclear. This TCR was sampled from an adult woman who had mild COVID-19 (a few samples of this study predate the infection). Cell type and time point are not known. Here the CDR3 reads CASRAMKGSYNSPLHF. Written as DNA, the CDR3 is TGTGCCAGCAGGGCCATGAAGGGCTCCTATAATTCACCCCTCCACTTT.